These 6 T cell receptor beta chains were all obtained from the same sample, sequenced in a study of CD8+CD57+ T cells in acquired aplastic anemia. The use of genomic DNA as template underpinned the TCR beta VDJ and CDR3 profiling. TCRdb re-called the reads with MiXCR, one entry per CDR3 protein. This table has just over 450,000 distinct CDR3 sequences, roughly a third appearing once. The sequenced patients had an expansion of CD8+CD57+ cells seen by flow cytometry. Sequenced: sorted CD4+, CD8+, or CD8+CD57+ T cells (not recorded which) from PBMCs. The receptors stem from a human donor with aplastic anemia.

The chain couples TRBV4-2 to TRBJ2-7; 9 nucleotides align to TRBD1. Germline V lookup: CDR1 LGHNA, CDR2 YNFKEQ. The CDR3 runs to 17 residues. The CDR3 sequence: CSTRYLLTGGAAYEQYF. For the CDR3, the DNA is TGTTCCACCCGATACTTACTTACAGGGGGCGCAGCCTACGAGCAGTACTTC.

The V gene is TRBV24-1, the J gene TRBJ1-5, with unresolved D. The CDR3 is 12 residues long. Trimming left V 9 bases short and J 7 bases short, with 12 bases between. Germline CDR1 is KGHDR and CDR2 is SFDVKD. CDR3 nucleotides: TGTGCCACCTTAGGAGGGCGACAGCCCCAGCATTTT. Translation gives CATLGGRQPQHF.

V and J are TRBV5-5 and TRBJ1-1; D unresolved. CDR1 is SGHKS and CDR2 is YYEKEE in the germline V gene (reference sequence). The CDR3 length is 15 residues. The germline V and J ends were trimmed by 0 bases and 0 bases, with 9 bases remaining between them. The CDR3 nucleotides are TGTGCCAGCAGCTTGGGCAGGCTAATGAACACTGAAGCTTTCTTT. It is translated as CASSLGRLMNTEAFF. The whole variable domain, remainder taken from reference TRBV5-5 and TRBJ1-1, is DAGVTQSPTHLIKTRGQQVTLRCSPISGHKSVSWYQQVLGQGPQFIFQYYEKEERGRGNFPDRFSARQFPNYSSELNVNALLLGDSALYLCASSLGRLMNTEAFFGQGTRLTVV.

Remarks on this clonotype: Since a much larger clone is just one base distant, this may be a read error. The CDR3 carries no conserved terminal phenylalanine or tryptophan, so it likely arises from a read error. The chain uses TRBV19 and TRBJ1-1; tentative D call: TRBD1 (5 bases). The CDR3 is 11 amino acids. V lost 9 bases, J lost 9 bases, and 14 bases lay in between. Germline V gene data show CDR1 as LNHDA and CDR2 as SQIVND (reference sequence). In nucleotides, the CDR3 is TGTGCCAGCATGGGGGAAAGGAAAGCTTTCCTT. Translated, it gives CASMGERKAFL.

This clonotype was counted only a few times. This chain connects TRBV28 to TRBJ2-7; the D call may be TRBD1 or TRBD2 (6 bases each). The CDR3 contains 15 residues. The V gene lost 3 bases and the J gene lost 3 bases, with 15 bases spanning the gap. CDR1 and CDR2 from the germline V gene are MDHEN and SYDVKM. The CDR3 nucleotides read TGTGCCAGCAGTTTGGGCGGGACACAACTCTACGAGCAGTACTTC. Protein product: CASSLGGTQLYEQYF.

CDR3 nucleotides: TGTGCCAGCAGTCCGGGACAGGGGTCTTGGTATTCTGGAAACACCATATATTTT. This encodes CASSPGQGSWYSGNTIYF. The genes are TRBV4-2 and TRBJ1-3, with 10 bases fitting TRBD1. This CDR3 has 18 amino acids. V trimming: 6 bases; J trimming: 1 base; junction bases outside the gene matches: 12. Germline assignment: CDR1 LGHNA and CDR2 YNFKEQ.